The 20 T cell receptor beta chains given below trace back to one sample, sequenced in a study of T cells expressing NK-cell markers. TCRdb re-called the 5' RACE reads, yielding one record per CDR3 amino acid sequence without DNA. Recorded for this sample: some 110,000 distinct CDR3 sequences. Sequencing was performed on blood T cells: a sorted CD56 or NKG2C T cell subset, CD4+ or CD8+ T cells, or bulk PBMC T cells (not recorded which). The receptors shown here come from a woman aged 18-69 years in good health.

This sequence joins TRBV7-2 and TRBJ1-5. The CDR3 loop spans 15 amino acids. Germline V gene sequence: CDR1 SGHTA, CDR2 FQGNSA. The CDR3 protein is CASSLGGYSNQPQHF.

The chain combines TRBV7-2 with TRBJ2-5. Germline V lookup: CDR1 SGHTA, CDR2 FQGNSA. This CDR3 region has 14 residues. CDR3 loop: CASSLALARETQYF.

V is TRBV7-3 and J is TRBJ2-1. This CDR3 contains 12 residues. Looked up from germline, CDR1 is SGHTA and CDR2 is FQGTGA. CDR3 protein: CASSLSGNEQFF. The full variable domain, its missing parts supplied by reference TRBV7-3 and TRBJ2-1, is GAGVSQTPSNKVTEKGKYVELRCDPISGHTALYWYRQSLGQGPEFLIYFQGTGAADDSGLPNDRFFAVRPEGSVSTLKIQRTERGDSAVYLCASSLSGNEQFFGPGTRLTVL.

The chain's CDR3 is CASSLGQGLAGANVLTF. The gene calls are TRBV12-3 or TRBV12-4 and TRBJ2-6; without DNA, the TCRdb call of TRBD1 cannot be checked. This CDR3 has 17 residues.

This chain joins TRBV4-3 and TRBJ2-3; the D gene TCRdb calls, TRBD2, cannot be checked with no DNA. The CDR3 has 17 residues. The germline gives CDR1 LGHNA, CDR2 YSLEER. The CDR3 region is CASSQDLSGGFTDTQYF.

The chain links TRBV4-3 to TRBJ1-1. Germline-derived CDR1 and CDR2 are LGHNA and YSLEER. The CDR3 sequence is 15 residues long. This CDR3 reads CASSQEGEENTEAFF.

The rearrangement uses TRBV5-1 and TRBJ2-4; the TRBD1 assignment by TCRdb is unverifiable without DNA. CDR3 length: 17 amino acids. The germline V gene has CDR1 SGHRS and CDR2 YFSETQ. Here the CDR3 reads CASSPRRDVQDKNIQYF.

Measured by frequency, this clonotype is medium-sized. The rearrangement uses TRBV12-3 or TRBV12-4 and TRBJ2-2; the D call of TRBD2 rests on TCRdb alone, since no DNA is present to check it. This CDR3 is built from 16 residues. The CDR3 loop reads CASSYPSGVNTGELFF.

This sequence joins TRBV9 and TRBJ2-1; absent DNA, TCRdb's TRBD1 call cannot be checked. The CDR3 totals 18 residues. Germline V gives CDR1 SGDLS, CDR2 YYNGEE. This chain's CDR3 is CASSAQPLPGPDYNEQFF.

This chain connects TRBV21-1 to TRBJ2-7; as DNA is missing, the TRBD1 call by TCRdb cannot be tested. TRBV21-1 corresponds to a pseudogene. The CDR3 runs to 16 residues. The CDR3 loop reads CASSVGWTGMYSEQYF.

The rearrangement links TRBV12-3 or TRBV12-4 to TRBJ2-1; TCRdb outputs TRBD1, but without DNA this stays unchecked. The CDR3 is 13 residues long. CDR3: CASSLQGASRQFF.

J is TRBJ2-1 and V is TRBV19; TCRdb picks TRBD2, but there is no DNA to check that call. The germline gives CDR1 LNHDA, CDR2 SQIVND (reference sequence). The CDR3 is made up of 14 amino acids. This CDR3 reads CASSLSGGVVEQFF. Based on the CDR3 plus reference TRBV19 and TRBJ2-1, the full variable domain is DGGITQSPKYLFRKEGQNVTLSCEQNLNHDAMYWYRQDPGQGLRLIYYSQIVNDFQKGDIAEGYSVSREKKESFPLTVTSAQKNPTAFYLCASSLSGGVVEQFFGPGTRLTVL.

The CDR3 here is CASSYTQGAFGELFF. The gene calls are TRBV6-2 or TRBV6-3 and TRBJ2-2; there is no DNA to check the TCRdb D call of TRBD1. This CDR3 is 15 amino acids long. In germline, CDR1 is MNHEY, CDR2 SVGEGT.

This chain connects TRBV2 to TRBJ1-1. The germline V gene encodes CDR1 SNHLY and CDR2 FYNNEI. The CDR3 loop spans 12 amino acids. CDR3: CASSGGDTEAFF.

CDR3 region: CASSRDRGLSGELFF. The rearrangement joins TRBV6-2 or TRBV6-3 to TRBJ2-2; checking the TCRdb D call of TRBD1 is not possible without DNA. Germline-derived CDR1 and CDR2 are MNHEY and SVGEGT. The CDR3 is 15 residues long.

The chain is built from TRBV3-1 and TRBJ1-2. CDR3 size: 17 residues. CDR1 and CDR2 from the germline V gene are LGHDT and YNNKEL (reference sequence). CDR3 sequence: CASSHDRGLHPNYGYTF.

The J gene is TRBJ2-1, the V gene TRBV3-1; the TCRdb D gene call, TRBD2, has no DNA to confirm it. Germline V gene sequence: CDR1 LGHDT, CDR2 YNNKEL (reference sequence). The CDR3 has 17 residues. CDR3 loop: CASSQDPRRGLYNEQFF.

The chain employs TRBV20-1 and TRBJ1-3; TCRdb's D gene call, TRBD1, goes unchecked for lack of DNA. The CDR3 totals 14 residues. Germline CDR1 DFQATT, CDR2 SNEGSKA (reference sequence). Here the CDR3 reads CSARGGESGNTIYF.

The chain uses TRBV19 and TRBJ1-5; TCRdb indicates TRBD1, and absent DNA this call remains unverified. The CDR3 extends over 15 amino acids. Germline V CDR1 and CDR2: LNHDA, SQIVND (reference sequence). Here the CDR3 reads CASSILLGGRQPQHF.

This sequence joins TRBV6-1 and TRBJ1-4; TCRdb outputs TRBD1, but without DNA this stays unchecked. This CDR3 has 13 amino acids. CDR1 is MNHNS and CDR2 is SASEGT in the germline V gene. The CDR3 spells CASSTSGSEKLFF.